The 14 T cell receptor beta chains reported below all come from one sample, sequenced in a study of shared clonotypes between healthy human individuals. Here immunoSEQ multiplex PCR was the method, and the copy in TCRdb shows in-frame clones only, minus some. The repertoire holds approximately 2.5 million clones, approximately 94% seen once, with roughly 0.36% in the top ten. Material: naive CD4+ T cells from PBMCs. The subset was: CD45RA+ positively selected. These receptors were taken from a man younger than 35 in good health. Some clones in this sample may be carry-over from other donors' samples.

The gene calls are TRBV7-3 and TRBJ1-1; TRBD1 might be the D (5 bases). Trimming left V 1 base short and J 1 base short, with 7 bases between. The germline V gene has CDR1 SGHTA and CDR2 FQGTGA. There are 14 residues in the CDR3. The chain's CDR3 is CASSLIRENTEAFF. The CDR3 bases are TGTGCCAGCAGCTTAATCAGGGAGAACACTGAAGCTTTCTTT.

The chain recombines TRBV18 with TRBJ1-2; D call uncertain. The CDR3 sequence is 13 residues long. Germline CDR1 is KGHSH and CDR2 is LQKENI. Trimming pared 3 bases from V and 2 bases from J, leaving 7 bases between. The CDR3 loop reads CASSPDFNYGYTF. The DNA for the CDR3 is TGTGCCAGCTCACCGGATTTCAACTATGGCTACACCTTC.

On this clone itself: The same CDR3 arises from other DNA sequences in this sample as well. This chain links TRBV7-2 with TRBJ2-2; no clear D. Trimming pared 2 bases from V and 3 bases from J, leaving 10 bases between. Germline values: CDR1 SGHTA, CDR2 FQGNSA. The length of the CDR3 is 15 residues. The CDR3, as DNA: TGTGCCAGCAGCTTACTGGGAAGGGACACCGGGGAGCTGTTTTTT. It codes for CASSLLGRDTGELFF.

The J gene is TRBJ2-3, the V gene TRBV29-1; D remains ambiguous. From germline, CDR1 is SQVTM and CDR2 ANQGSEA. The CDR3 totals 13 residues. The V and J ends lost 5 bases and 2 bases respectively, with 11 bases between them. The CDR3 spells CSVLFSSTDTQYF. The CDR3 DNA sequence: TGCAGCGTTTTATTCTCCTCCACAGATACGCAGTATTTT.

The chain combines TRBV9 with TRBJ2-7; D ambiguous. The ends were cut back, 0 bases at V and 0 bases at J, with 7 bases in the middle. This CDR3 region has 14 residues. Germline V lookup: CDR1 SGDLS, CDR2 YYNGEE. In DNA, the CDR3 is TGTGCCAGCAGCGTAGTCGCGAGCTCCTACGAGCAGTACTTC. The encoded protein is CASSVVASSYEQYF.

The chain uses TRBV5-1 and TRBJ2-1; D is uncertain. V shed 1 base and J shed 6 bases, with 11 bases lying between them. The CDR3 consists of 14 residues. Germline V CDR1 and CDR2: SGHRS, YFSETQ. CDR3 in DNA: TGCGCCAGCAGCTTGTTCGCGGTCGGCAATGAGCAGTTCTTC. Its protein is CASSLFAVGNEQFF.

The chain joins TRBV7-9 to TRBJ2-3; D might be TRBD2 (6 bases). The CDR3 extends over 14 amino acids. Looked up from germline, CDR1 is SEHNR and CDR2 is FQNEAQ (reference sequence). With 5 bases removed from V and 5 bases from J, the gap between germline ends came to 14 bases. The CDR3 spells CASSKRLDGDTQYF. The CDR3 DNA reads TGTGCCAGCAGCAAGCGACTAGATGGAGATACGCAGTATTTT.

This chain uses TRBV28 with TRBJ1-2; tentatively, D is TRBD1 (6 bases). Germline V lookup: CDR1 MDHEN, CDR2 SYDVKM. The CDR3 totals 15 residues. V lost 5 bases and J lost 8, with 21 bases in between. DNA of the CDR3: TGTGCCAGCAGTACCGGGGCAGGGGCCTTCCGCGGCTACACCTTC. It specifies CASSTGAGAFRGYTF.

This clone has only one observation. This chain uses TRBV2 with TRBJ2-7; 9 bases align to TRBD2. The CDR3 has 15 amino acids. V shed 4 bases and J 7 bases; nucleotides not matched to a gene: 11. Germline values: CDR1 SNHLY, CDR2 FYNNEI. The CDR3 loop reads CASSADGGRVEEQYF. The CDR3 DNA is TGTGCCAGCAGTGCTGACGGCGGGAGGGTCGAAGAGCAGTACTTC.

The chain is built from TRBV4-2 and TRBJ2-2; no firm D call. CDR1 and CDR2 (germline): LGHNA, YNFKEQ. Trimming removed 4 bases from V and 4 bases from J, with 4 bases in between. There are 12 residues in the CDR3. The CDR3 DNA sequence: TGTGCCAGCAGCCCGCCCACCGGGGAGCTGTTTTTT. It specifies CASSPPTGELFF.

Concerning this clone: Within the sample, other DNA sequences also encode this same CDR3. The V and J genes are TRBV19 and TRBJ1-5, with D uncertain. Germline V gene data show CDR1 as LNHDA and CDR2 as SQIVND (reference sequence). The V end was cut by 3 bases, the J end by 0 bases, with 6 bases between. CDR3 length equals 14 residues. This chain's CDR3 is CASSMAGSNQPQHF. The CDR3 coding sequence is TGTGCCAGTAGTATGGCGGGTAGCAATCAGCCCCAGCATTTT.

J is TRBJ2-5 and V is TRBV9; 10 nucleotides match TRBD2. V lost 6 bases, J lost 4 bases, and 12 bases stayed unmatched. The CDR3 sequence is 16 residues long. Germline values: CDR1 SGDLS, CDR2 YYNGEE. The CDR3 sequence: CASTIGSGRQGETQYF. The CDR3 DNA is TGTGCCAGCACCATAGGTAGCGGGAGGCAAGGAGAGACCCAGTACTTC.

The J gene is TRBJ1-2, the V gene TRBV27; 10 nucleotides match TRBD1. The germline CDR1 and CDR2 sequences are MNHEY and SMNVEV (reference sequence). The CDR3 length is 14 residues. V shed 6 bases and J 5 bases; nucleotides not matched to a gene: 6. This CDR3 is CASSPGTGEYGYTF. The CDR3 region has the DNA TGTGCCAGCAGCCCCGGGACAGGGGAATATGGCTACACCTTC.

This clone has only one observation. The chain joins TRBV7-2 to TRBJ1-5, with unresolved D. This CDR3 comprises 13 residues. Germline V gene lookup returns CDR1 SGHTA and CDR2 FQGNSA. V was clipped by 5 bases and J by 5 bases, with 10 bases between them. CDR3 amino acids: CASSQDNHQPQHF. The DNA for the CDR3 is TGTGCCAGCAGCCAAGATAACCATCAGCCCCAGCATTTT.